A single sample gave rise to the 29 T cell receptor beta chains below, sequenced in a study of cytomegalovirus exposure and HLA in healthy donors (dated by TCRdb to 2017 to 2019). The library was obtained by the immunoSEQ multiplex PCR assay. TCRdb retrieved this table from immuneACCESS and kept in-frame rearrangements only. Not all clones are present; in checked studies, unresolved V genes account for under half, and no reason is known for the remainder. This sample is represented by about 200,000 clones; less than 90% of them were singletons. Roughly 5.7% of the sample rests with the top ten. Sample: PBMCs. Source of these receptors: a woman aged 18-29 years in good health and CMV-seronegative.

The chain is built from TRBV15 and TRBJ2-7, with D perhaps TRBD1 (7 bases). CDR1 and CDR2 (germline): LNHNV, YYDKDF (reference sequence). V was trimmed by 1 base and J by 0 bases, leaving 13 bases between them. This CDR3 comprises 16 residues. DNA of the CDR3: TGTGCCACCAGCAGAGCGGACAGGACTACCTCCTACGAGCAGTACTTC. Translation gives CATSRADRTTSYEQYF.

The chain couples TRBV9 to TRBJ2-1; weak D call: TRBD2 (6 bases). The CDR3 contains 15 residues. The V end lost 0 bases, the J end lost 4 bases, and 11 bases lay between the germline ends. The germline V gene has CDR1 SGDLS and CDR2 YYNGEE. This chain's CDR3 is CASSVVLAPYNEQFF. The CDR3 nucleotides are TGTGCCAGCAGCGTAGTCCTAGCGCCATACAATGAGCAGTTCTTC.

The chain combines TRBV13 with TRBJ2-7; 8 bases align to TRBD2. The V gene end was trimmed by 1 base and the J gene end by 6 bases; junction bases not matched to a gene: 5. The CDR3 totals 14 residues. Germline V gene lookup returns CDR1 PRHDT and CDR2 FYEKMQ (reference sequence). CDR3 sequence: CASSLAGGPLEQYF. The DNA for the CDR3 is TGTGCCAGCAGCTTAGCGGGGGGGCCCCTCGAGCAGTACTTC.

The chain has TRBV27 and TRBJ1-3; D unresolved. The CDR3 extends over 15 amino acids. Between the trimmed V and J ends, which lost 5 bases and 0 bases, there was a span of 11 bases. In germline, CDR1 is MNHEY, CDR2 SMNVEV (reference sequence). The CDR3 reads CASSPQRDSGNTIYF. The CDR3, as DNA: TGTGCCAGCAGTCCCCAACGGGACTCTGGAAACACCATATATTTT.

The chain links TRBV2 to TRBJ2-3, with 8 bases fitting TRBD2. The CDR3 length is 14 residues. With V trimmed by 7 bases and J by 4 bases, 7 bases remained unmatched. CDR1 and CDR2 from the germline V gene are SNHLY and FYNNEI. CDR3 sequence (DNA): TGTGCCAGCATGAAGCGGGAGTCCGCAGATACGCAGTATTTT. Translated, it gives CASMKRESADTQYF.

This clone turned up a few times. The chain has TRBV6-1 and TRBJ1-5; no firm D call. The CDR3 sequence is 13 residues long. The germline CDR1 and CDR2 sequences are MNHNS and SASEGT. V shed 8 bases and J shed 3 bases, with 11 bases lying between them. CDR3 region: CASGSQPNQPQHF. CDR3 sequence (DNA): TGTGCCAGCGGCTCTCAGCCCAATCAGCCCCAGCATTTT.

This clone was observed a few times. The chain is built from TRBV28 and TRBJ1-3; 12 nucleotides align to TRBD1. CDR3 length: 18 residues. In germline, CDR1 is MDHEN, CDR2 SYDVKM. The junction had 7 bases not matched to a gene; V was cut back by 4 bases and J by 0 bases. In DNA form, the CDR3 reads TGTGCCAGCAGTTCAGGGACAGGGGGCCTTATCTCTGGAAACACCATATATTTT. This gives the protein CASSSGTGGLISGNTIYF.

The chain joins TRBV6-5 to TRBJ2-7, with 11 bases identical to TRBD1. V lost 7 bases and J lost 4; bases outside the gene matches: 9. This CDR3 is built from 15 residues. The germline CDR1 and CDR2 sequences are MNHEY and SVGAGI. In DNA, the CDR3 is TGTGCCAGCACGTCTCCGGGACAGGGGGAGTACGAGCAGTACTTC. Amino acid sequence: CASTSPGQGEYEQYF.

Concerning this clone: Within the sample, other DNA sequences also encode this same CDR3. CDR3 residues: CAWSRGGNTEAFF. CDR3 coding DNA: TGTGCCTGGAGTCGGGGGGGGAACACTGAAGCTTTCTTT. The chain combines TRBV30 with TRBJ1-1, with a weak D call TRBD1 (5 bases). V was cut by 2 bases and J by 1 base, with 8 bases left in between. The CDR3 contains 13 residues. Germline V gene sequence: CDR1 GTSNPN, CDR2 SVGIG (reference sequence).

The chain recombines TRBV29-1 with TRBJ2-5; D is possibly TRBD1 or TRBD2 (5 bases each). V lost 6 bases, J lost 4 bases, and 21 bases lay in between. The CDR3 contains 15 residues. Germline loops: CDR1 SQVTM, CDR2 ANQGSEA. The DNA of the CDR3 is TGCAGCGTAGCCCCAGGGAGAGGAGGCATAGAGACCCAGTACTTC. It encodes CSVAPGRGGIETQYF.

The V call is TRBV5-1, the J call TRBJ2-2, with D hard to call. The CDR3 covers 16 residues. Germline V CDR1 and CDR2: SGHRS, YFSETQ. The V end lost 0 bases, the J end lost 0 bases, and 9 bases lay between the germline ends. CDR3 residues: CASSLDILANTGELFF. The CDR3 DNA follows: TGCGCCAGCAGCTTGGACATCCTCGCGAACACCGGGGAGCTGTTTTTT.

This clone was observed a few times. The chain's CDR3 is CASSLGGGGDQPQHF. The CDR3 DNA follows: TGTGCCAGCAGCTTGGGCGGCGGGGGAGATCAGCCCCAGCATTTT. The genes are TRBV7-9 and TRBJ1-5; D is perhaps TRBD1 (5 bases). Trimming removed 3 bases from V and 5 bases from J, with 14 bases in between. The germline CDR1 and CDR2 sequences are SEHNR and FQNEAQ (reference sequence). CDR3 length: 15 amino acids.

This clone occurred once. The CDR3: CASSADRDNEQFF. In DNA, the CDR3 is TGTGCCAGCAGTGCCGACAGGGACAATGAGCAGTTCTTC. The chain recombines TRBV2 with TRBJ2-1; 7 positions match TRBD1. Trimming took 4 bases from V and 5 from J; bases not matched to a gene: 2. CDR1 and CDR2 (germline): SNHLY, FYNNEI. The length of the CDR3 is 13 residues.

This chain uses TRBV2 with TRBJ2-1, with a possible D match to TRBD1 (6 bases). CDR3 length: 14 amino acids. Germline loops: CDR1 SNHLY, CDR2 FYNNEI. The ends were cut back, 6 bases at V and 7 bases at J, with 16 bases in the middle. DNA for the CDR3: TGTGCCAGCAGCTTCCGGGACACCTGGAATGAGCAGTTCTTC. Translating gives CASSFRDTWNEQFF.

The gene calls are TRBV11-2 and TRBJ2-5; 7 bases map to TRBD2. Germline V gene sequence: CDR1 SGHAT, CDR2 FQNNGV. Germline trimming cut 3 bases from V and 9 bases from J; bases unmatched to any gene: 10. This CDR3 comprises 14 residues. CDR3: CASSFLEDAGAQYF. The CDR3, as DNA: TGTGCCAGCAGCTTTTTAGAGGATGCGGGGGCCCAGTACTTC.

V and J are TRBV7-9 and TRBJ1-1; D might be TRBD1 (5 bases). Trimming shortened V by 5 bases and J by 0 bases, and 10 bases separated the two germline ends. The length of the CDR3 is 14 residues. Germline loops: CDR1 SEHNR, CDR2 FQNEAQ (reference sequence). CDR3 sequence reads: CASSRQRVNTEAFF. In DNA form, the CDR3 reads TGTGCCAGCAGCCGACAGAGGGTGAACACTGAAGCTTTCTTT. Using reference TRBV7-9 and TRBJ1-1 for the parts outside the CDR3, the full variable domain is DTGVSQNPRHKITKRGQNVTFRCDPISEHNRLYWYRQTLGQGPEFLTYFQNEAQLEKSRLLSDRFSAERPKGSFSTLEIQRTEQGDSAMYLCASSRQRVNTEAFFGQGTRLTVV.

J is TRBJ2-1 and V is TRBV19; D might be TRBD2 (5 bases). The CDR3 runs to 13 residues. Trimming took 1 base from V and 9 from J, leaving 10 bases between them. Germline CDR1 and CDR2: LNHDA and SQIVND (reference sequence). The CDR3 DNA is TGTGCCAGTAGTATAGGGAGAGGGTTTGAGCAGTTCTTC. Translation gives CASSIGRGFEQFF.

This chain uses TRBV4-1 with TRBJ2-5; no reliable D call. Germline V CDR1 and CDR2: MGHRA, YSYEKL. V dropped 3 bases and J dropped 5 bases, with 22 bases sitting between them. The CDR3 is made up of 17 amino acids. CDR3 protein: CASSQGPPLILGETQYF. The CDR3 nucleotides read TGCGCCAGCAGCCAGGGCCCTCCTCTCATCTTGGGGGAGACCCAGTACTTC.

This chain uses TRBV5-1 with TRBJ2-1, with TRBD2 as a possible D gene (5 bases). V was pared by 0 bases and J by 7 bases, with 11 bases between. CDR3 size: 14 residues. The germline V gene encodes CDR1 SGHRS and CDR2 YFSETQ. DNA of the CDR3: TGCGCCAGCAGCTTGGGAGGGTCGAGAAATGAGCAGTTCTTC. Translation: CASSLGGSRNEQFF. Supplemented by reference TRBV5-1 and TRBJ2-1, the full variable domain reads KAGVTQTPRYLIKTRGQQVTLSCSPISGHRSVSWYQQTPGQGLQFLFEYFSETQRNKGNFPGRFSGRQFSNSRSEMNVSTLELGDSALYLCASSLGGSRNEQFFGPGTRLTVL.

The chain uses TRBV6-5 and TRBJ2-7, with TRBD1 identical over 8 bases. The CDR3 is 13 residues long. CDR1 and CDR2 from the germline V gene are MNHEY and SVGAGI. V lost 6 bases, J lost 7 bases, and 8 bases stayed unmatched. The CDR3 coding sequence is TGTGCCAGCAGCTCAGACAGGGGTGGGGAGCAGTACTTC. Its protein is CASSSDRGGEQYF.

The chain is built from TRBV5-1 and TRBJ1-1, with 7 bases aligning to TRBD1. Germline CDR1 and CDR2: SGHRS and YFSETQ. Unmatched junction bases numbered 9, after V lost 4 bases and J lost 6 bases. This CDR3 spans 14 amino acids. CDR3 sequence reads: CASSVQGGSSEAFF. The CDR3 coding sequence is TGCGCCAGCAGCGTGCAGGGGGGATCGTCTGAAGCTTTCTTT.

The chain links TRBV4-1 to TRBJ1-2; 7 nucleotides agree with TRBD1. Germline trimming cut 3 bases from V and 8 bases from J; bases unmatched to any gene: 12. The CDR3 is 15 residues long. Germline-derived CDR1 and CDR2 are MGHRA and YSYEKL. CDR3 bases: TGCGCCAGCAGCCAGGCCGGTCCACAGGGGCGCGGCTACACCTTC. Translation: CASSQAGPQGRGYTF.

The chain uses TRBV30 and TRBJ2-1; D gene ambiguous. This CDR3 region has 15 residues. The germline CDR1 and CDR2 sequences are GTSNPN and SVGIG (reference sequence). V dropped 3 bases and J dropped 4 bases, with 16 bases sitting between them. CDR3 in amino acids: CAWRARRASYNEQFF. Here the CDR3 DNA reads TGTGCCTGGAGAGCCCGACGGGCATCATACAATGAGCAGTTCTTC.

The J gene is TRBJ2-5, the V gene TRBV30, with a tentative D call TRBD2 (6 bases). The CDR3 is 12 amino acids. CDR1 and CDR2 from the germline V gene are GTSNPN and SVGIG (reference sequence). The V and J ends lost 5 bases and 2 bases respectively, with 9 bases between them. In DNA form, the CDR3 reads TGTGCCTGGGATAGCGGTCAAGAGACCCAGTACTTC. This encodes CAWDSGQETQYF. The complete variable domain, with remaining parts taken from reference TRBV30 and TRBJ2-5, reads SQTIHQWPATLVQPVGSPLSLECTVEGTSNPNLYWYRQAAGRGLQLLFYSVGIGQISSEVPQNLSASRPQDRQFILSSKKLLLSDSGFYLCAWDSGQETQYFGPGTRLLVL.

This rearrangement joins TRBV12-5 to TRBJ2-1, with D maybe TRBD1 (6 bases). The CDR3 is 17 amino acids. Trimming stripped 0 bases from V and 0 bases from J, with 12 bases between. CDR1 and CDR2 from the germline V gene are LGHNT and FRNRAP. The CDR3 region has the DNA TGTGCTAGTGGTTTGGTACTGGGGGCGAGCTCCTACAATGAGCAGTTCTTC. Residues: CASGLVLGASSYNEQFF. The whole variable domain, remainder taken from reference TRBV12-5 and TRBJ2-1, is DARVTQTPRHKVTEMGQEVTMRCQPILGHNTVFWYRQTMMQGLELLAYFRNRAPLDDSGMPKDRFSAEMPDATLATLKIQPSEPRDSAVYFCASGLVLGASSYNEQFFGPGTRLTVL.

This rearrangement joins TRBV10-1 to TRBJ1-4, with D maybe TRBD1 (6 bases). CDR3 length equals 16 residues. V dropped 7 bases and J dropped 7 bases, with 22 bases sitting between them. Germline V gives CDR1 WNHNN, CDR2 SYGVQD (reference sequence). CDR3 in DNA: TGCGCCAGCATCCAAACGTGCAGGGGCCGGAGTGAAAAACTGTTTTTT. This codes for CASIQTCRGRSEKLFF.

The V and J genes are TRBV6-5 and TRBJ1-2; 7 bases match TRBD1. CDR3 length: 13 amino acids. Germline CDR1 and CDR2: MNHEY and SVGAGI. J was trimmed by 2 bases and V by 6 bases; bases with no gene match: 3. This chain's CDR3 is CASSRDRNYGYTF. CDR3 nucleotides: TGTGCCAGCAGCCGGGACAGAAACTATGGCTACACCTTC.

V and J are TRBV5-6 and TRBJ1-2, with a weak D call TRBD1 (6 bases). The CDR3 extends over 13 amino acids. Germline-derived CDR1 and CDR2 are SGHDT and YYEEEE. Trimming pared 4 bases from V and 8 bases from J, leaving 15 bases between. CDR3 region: CASSAGGGQGYTF. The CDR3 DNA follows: TGTGCCAGCAGCGCTGGCGGGGGGCAAGGCTACACCTTC.

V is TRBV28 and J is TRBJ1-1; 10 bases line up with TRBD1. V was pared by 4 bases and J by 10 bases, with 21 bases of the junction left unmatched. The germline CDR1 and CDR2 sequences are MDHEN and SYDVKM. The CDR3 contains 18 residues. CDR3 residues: CASSSPSPGQGKWMVAFF. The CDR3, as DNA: TGTGCCAGCAGTTCGCCCTCCCCGGGACAGGGGAAGTGGATGGTAGCTTTCTTT.